Following are 13 T cell receptor beta chains from one sample sequenced in a study of long-term antiretroviral therapy in people with HIV. The immunoSEQ assay was v3.0, run at survey level. Produced via immunoSEQ multiplex PCR; TCRdb's table is partial and in-frame only. The sample yields approximately 26,000 clones, 79% seen once. The sample in question was unsorted PBMCs, obtained 1.2 years after starting antiretroviral therapy. The receptors were gathered from a woman in her thirties or forties with HIV.

The CDR3 nucleotides are TGTGCCAGCAGCGAAGGGGACGGTCTTTACGAGCAGTACTTC. Encoded protein: CASSEGDGLYEQYF. The J gene is TRBJ2-7, the V gene TRBV5-5, with D perhaps matching TRBD1 or TRBD2 (5 bases each). The CDR3 loop spans 14 amino acids. The V gene's germline CDR1 is SGHKS and CDR2 YYEKEE (reference sequence). Trimming took off 4 bases at V and 4 bases at J, with 15 bases between the two ends.

The gene calls are TRBV30 and TRBJ2-7; 8 positions match TRBD2. Germline V gives CDR1 GTSNPN, CDR2 SVGIG (reference sequence). The ends lost 7 bases at V and 7 bases at J; junction bases unmatched: 12. There are 13 residues in the CDR3. The CDR3 DNA reads TGTGCCTCACAGGACGGGGGGGCGGGGGAGCAGTACTTC. It encodes CASQDGGAGEQYF. The full variable domain, completed using reference TRBV30 and TRBJ2-7, is SQTIHQWPATLVQPVGSPLSLECTVEGTSNPNLYWYRQAAGRGLQLLFYSVGIGQISSEVPQNLSASRPQDRQFILSSKKLLLSDSGFYLCASQDGGAGEQYFGPGTRLTVT.

J is TRBJ2-1 and V is TRBV5-1; D possibly uses TRBD1 or TRBD2 (6 bases each). The CDR3 has 14 residues. CDR1 is SGHRS and CDR2 is YFSETQ in the germline V gene. The ends were cut back, 8 bases at V and 7 bases at J, with 19 bases in the middle. CDR3 sequence: CASSNGGDANEQFF. In DNA, the CDR3 is TGCGCCAGTAGTAACGGGGGCGACGCGAATGAGCAGTTCTTC. Based on the CDR3 plus reference TRBV5-1 and TRBJ2-1, the full variable domain is KAGVTQTPRYLIKTRGQQVTLSCSPISGHRSVSWYQQTPGQGLQFLFEYFSETQRNKGNFPGRFSGRQFSNSRSEMNVSTLELGDSALYLCASSNGGDANEQFFGPGTRLTVL.

This clone was detected a few times. V and J are TRBV5-1 and TRBJ1-1; D call uncertain. Looked up from germline, CDR1 is SGHRS and CDR2 is YFSETQ. Trimming cost V 1 base and J 8 bases, with 12 bases left between them. This CDR3 region has 13 residues. The CDR3 DNA is TGCGCCAGCAGCTTGTCCCCGGGAGCAGAAGCTTTCTTT. It codes for CASSLSPGAEAFF.

This clone was picked up a small number of times. The chain couples TRBV2 to TRBJ1-5, with D possibly being TRBD1 (5 bases). The germline V and J ends were trimmed by 3 bases and 6 bases, with 12 bases remaining between them. The germline V gene encodes CDR1 SNHLY and CDR2 FYNNEI. The CDR3 totals 14 residues. CDR3 sequence reads: CASSDVSGIQPQHF. The CDR3 DNA reads as TGTGCCAGCAGTGATGTATCAGGGATTCAGCCCCAGCATTTT.

The V call is TRBV12-5, the J call TRBJ2-3; 9 bases fit TRBD1. V dropped 4 bases and J dropped 4; count of bases not matched to a gene: 9. CDR1 and CDR2 (germline): LGHNT, FRNRAP. This CDR3 is 16 amino acids long. The CDR3 here is CASGWGGQGRADTQYF. CDR3 DNA: TGTGCTAGTGGTTGGGGGGGACAGGGCAGGGCAGATACGCAGTATTTT.

This clone was seen a handful of times. The chain uses TRBV4-1 and TRBJ1-5; no firm D call. This CDR3 is built from 14 residues. Germline CDR1 and CDR2: MGHRA and YSYEKL. The V gene lost 0 bases and the J gene lost 4 bases, with 7 bases spanning the gap. Here the CDR3 reads CASSQEARNQPQHF. CDR3 sequence (DNA): TGCGCCAGCAGCCAAGAGGCCCGGAATCAGCCCCAGCATTTT.

V is TRBV30 and J is TRBJ1-2, with no clear D. The CDR3 totals 11 residues. Looked up from germline, CDR1 is GTSNPN and CDR2 is SVGIG (reference sequence). V was clipped by 4 bases and J by 4 bases, with 7 bases between them. Here the CDR3 DNA reads TGTGCCTGGAAAGACACCTATGGCTACACCTTC. Its protein is CAWKDTYGYTF.

The count of this clone is one. This chain connects TRBV18 to TRBJ1-2; 7 bases agree with TRBD1. Germline lookup yields CDR1 KGHSH and CDR2 LQKENI. Trimming removed 3 bases from V and 8 bases from J; junction bases left unmatched: 6. This CDR3 has 13 amino acids. The CDR3: CASSPTGASGYTF. The CDR3 coding sequence is TGTGCCAGCTCACCCACAGGGGCGAGCGGCTACACCTTC.

By share, this clone counts as medium-sized. The rearrangement links TRBV11-3 to TRBJ2-6; D call uncertain. CDR1 and CDR2 from the germline V gene are SGHNT and YENEEA. V was trimmed by 0 bases and J by 0 bases, leaving 18 bases between them. This CDR3 contains 20 residues. This CDR3 is CASSLDPDNFWFSGANVLTF. Here the CDR3 DNA reads TGTGCCAGCAGCTTAGATCCCGACAACTTTTGGTTCTCTGGGGCCAACGTCCTGACTTTC.

In this sample, this clone turned up a few times. The chain is built from TRBV14 and TRBJ1-6, with 8 bases aligning to TRBD1. This CDR3 has 15 amino acids. The junction had 6 bases not matched to a gene; V was cut back by 5 bases and J by 6 bases. Germline assignment: CDR1 SGHDN and CDR2 FVKESK. In DNA form, the CDR3 reads TGTGCCAGCAGCGGAGGGACAGGTCGTAATTCACCCCTCCACTTT. Amino acid sequence: CASSGGTGRNSPLHF.

This chain links TRBV20-1 with TRBJ1-2; D is possibly TRBD1 (5 bases). CDR1 and CDR2 (germline): DFQATT, SNEGSKA (reference sequence). Trimming took off 5 bases at V and 3 bases at J, with 7 bases between the two ends. The CDR3 extends over 11 amino acids. DNA for the CDR3: TGCAGTGCTCGGGGGGACTATGGCTACACCTTC. Translating gives CSARGDYGYTF.

CDR3 residues: CASRLVDTEAFF. The CDR3, as DNA: TGTGCCAGCAGGCTAGTCGACACTGAAGCTTTCTTT. The rearrangement links TRBV6-6 to TRBJ1-1, with D hard to call. Germline assignment: CDR1 MNHNY and CDR2 SVGAGI (reference sequence). This CDR3 has 12 residues. Trimming shortened V by 6 bases and J by 3 bases, and 8 bases separated the two germline ends.